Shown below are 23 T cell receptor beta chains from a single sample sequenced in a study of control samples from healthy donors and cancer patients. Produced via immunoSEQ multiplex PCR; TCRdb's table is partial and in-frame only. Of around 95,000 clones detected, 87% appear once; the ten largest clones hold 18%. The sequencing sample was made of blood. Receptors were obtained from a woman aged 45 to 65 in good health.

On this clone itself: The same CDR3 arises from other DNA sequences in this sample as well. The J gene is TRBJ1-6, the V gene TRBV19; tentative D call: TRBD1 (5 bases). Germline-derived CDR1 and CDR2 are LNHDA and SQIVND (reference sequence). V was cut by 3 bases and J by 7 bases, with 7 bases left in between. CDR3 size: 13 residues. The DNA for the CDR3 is TGTGCCAGTAGTATCCAGGGAAATTCACCCCTCCACTTT. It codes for CASSIQGNSPLHF.

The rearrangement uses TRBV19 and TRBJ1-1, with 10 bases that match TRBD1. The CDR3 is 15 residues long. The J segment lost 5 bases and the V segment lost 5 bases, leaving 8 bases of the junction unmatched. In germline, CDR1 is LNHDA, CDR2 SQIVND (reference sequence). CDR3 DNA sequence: TGTGCCAGTAGTCCCTGGGACAGGGGAGGGACTGAAGCTTTCTTT. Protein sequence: CASSPWDRGGTEAFF.

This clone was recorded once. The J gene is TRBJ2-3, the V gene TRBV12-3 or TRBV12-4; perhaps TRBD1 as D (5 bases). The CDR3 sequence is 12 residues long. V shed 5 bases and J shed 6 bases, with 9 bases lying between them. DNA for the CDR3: TGTGCCAGCAGTAGACCAGGGGATACGCAGTATTTT. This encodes CASSRPGDTQYF.

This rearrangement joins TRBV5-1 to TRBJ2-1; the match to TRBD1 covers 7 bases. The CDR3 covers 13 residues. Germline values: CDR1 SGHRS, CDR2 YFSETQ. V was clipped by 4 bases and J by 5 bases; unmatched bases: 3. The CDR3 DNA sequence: TGCGCCAGCAGCAGGGGACAGAACAATGAGCAGTTCTTC. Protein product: CASSRGQNNEQFF.

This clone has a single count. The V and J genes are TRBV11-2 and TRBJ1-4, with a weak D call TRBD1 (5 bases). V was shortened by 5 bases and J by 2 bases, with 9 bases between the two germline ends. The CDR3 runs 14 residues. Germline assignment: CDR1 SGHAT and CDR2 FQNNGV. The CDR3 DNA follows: TGTGCCAGCAGCGTGGGACGGACTAATGAAAAACTGTTTTTT. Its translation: CASSVGRTNEKLFF.

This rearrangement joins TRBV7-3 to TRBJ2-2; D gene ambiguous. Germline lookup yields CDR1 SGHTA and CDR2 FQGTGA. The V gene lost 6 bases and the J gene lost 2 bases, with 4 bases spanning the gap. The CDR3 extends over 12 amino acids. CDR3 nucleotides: TGTGCCAGCAGGGAAAACACCGGGGAGCTGTTTTTT. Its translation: CASRENTGELFF.

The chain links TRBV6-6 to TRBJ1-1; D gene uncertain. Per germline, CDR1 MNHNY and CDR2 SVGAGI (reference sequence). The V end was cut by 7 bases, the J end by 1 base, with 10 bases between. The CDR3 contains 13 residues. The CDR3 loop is CASTPHRNTEAFF. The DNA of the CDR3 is TGTGCCAGCACCCCCCACAGGAACACTGAAGCTTTCTTT.

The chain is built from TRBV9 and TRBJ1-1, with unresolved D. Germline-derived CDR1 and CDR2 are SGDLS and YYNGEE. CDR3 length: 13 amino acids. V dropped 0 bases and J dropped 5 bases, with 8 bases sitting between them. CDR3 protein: CASSVGAMTEAFF. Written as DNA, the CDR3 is TGTGCCAGCAGCGTAGGAGCGATGACTGAAGCTTTCTTT.

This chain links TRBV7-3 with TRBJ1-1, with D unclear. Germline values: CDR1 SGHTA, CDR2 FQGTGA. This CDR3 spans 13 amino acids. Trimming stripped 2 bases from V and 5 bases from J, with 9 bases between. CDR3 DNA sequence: TGTGCCAGCAGCTTAGAGGATGGGACTGAAGCTTTCTTT. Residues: CASSLEDGTEAFF.

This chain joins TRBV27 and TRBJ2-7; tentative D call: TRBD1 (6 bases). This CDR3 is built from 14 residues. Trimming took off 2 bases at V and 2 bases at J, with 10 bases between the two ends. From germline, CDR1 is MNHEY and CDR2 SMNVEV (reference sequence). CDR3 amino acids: CASSLGGSPYEQYV. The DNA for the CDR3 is TGTGCCAGCAGTTTAGGGGGCAGCCCCTACGAGCAGTACGTC.

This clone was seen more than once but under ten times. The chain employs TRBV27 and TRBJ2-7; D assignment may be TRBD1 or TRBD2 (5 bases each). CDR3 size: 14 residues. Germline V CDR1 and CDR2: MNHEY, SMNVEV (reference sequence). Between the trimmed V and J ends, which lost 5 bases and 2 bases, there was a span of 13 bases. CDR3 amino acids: CASSPRGPTYEQYF. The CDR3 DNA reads TGTGCCAGCAGTCCCCGGGGACCAACCTACGAGCAGTACTTC.

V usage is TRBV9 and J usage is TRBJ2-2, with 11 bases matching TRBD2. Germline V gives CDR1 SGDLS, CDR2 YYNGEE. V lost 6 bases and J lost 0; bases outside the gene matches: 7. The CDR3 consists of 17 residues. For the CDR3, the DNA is TGTGCCAGCAACAGTGGGACTAGCGGACCGAACACCGGGGAGCTGTTTTTT. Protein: CASNSGTSGPNTGELFF.

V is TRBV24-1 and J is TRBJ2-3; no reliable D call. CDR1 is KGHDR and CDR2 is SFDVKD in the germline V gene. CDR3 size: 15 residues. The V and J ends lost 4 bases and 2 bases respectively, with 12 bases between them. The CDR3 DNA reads TGTGCCACCAGTGACACAAGGACGGTCACAGATACGCAGTATTTT. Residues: CATSDTRTVTDTQYF.

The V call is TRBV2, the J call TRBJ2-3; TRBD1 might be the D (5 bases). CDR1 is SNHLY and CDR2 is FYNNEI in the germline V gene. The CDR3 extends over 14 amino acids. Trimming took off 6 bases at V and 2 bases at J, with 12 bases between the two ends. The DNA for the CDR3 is TGTGCCAGCAGCTCAAGACAGCTCACAGATACGCAGTATTTT. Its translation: CASSSRQLTDTQYF.

The CDR3 sequence: CASSAGTGVLVEQFF. In DNA form, the CDR3 reads TGTGCCAGCAGTGCCGGGACAGGGGTTCTCGTTGAGCAGTTCTTC. The J gene is TRBJ2-1, the V gene TRBV2, with 10 bases fitting TRBD1. With 4 bases clipped from V and 9 bases from J, the junction kept 9 bases outside the gene matches. The CDR3 contains 15 residues. Germline CDR1 reads SNHLY; CDR2 reads FYNNEI.

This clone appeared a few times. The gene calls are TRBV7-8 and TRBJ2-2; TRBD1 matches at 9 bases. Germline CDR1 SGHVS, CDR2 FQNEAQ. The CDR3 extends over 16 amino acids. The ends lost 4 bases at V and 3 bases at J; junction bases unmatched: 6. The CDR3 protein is CASSSQGQGYTGELFF. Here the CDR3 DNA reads TGTGCCAGCAGCTCCCAGGGACAGGGATACACCGGGGAGCTGTTTTTT. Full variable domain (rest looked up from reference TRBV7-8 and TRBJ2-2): GAGVSQSPRYKVAKRGQDVALRCDPISGHVSLFWYQQALGQGPEFLTYFQNEAQLDKSGLPSDRFFAERPEGSVSTLKIQRTQQEDSAVYLCASSSQGQGYTGELFFGEGSRLTVL.

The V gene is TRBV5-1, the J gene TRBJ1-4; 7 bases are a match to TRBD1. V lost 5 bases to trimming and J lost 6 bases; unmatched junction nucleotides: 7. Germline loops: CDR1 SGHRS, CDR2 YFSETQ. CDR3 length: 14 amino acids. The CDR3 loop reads CASRQGTGDEKLFF. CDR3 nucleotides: TGCGCCAGCAGACAGGGGACCGGGGATGAAAAACTGTTTTTT.

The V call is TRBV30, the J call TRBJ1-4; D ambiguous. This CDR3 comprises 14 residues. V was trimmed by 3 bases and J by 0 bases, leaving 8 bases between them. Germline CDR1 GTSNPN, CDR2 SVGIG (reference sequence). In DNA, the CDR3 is TGTGCCTGGAGCACAACAACAACTAATGAAAAACTGTTTTTT. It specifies CAWSTTTTNEKLFF.

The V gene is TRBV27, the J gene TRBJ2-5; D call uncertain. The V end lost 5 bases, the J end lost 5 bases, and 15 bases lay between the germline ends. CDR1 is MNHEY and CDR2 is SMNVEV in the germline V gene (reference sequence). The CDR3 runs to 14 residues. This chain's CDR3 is CASSPRVSWETQYF. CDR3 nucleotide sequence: TGTGCCAGCAGTCCCCGCGTGAGTTGGGAGACCCAGTACTTC.

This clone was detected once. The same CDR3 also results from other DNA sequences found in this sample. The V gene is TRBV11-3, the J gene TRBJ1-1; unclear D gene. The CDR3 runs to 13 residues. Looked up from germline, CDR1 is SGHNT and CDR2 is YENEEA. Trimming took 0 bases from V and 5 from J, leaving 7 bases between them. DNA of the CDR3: TGTGCCAGCAGCTTAGATCGGAGGACTGAAGCTTTCTTT. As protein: CASSLDRRTEAFF.

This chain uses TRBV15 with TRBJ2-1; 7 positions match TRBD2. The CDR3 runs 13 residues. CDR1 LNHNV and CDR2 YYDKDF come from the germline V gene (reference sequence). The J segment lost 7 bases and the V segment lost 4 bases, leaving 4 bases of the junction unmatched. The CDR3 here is CATSTGGGNEQFF. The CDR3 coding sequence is TGTGCCACCAGCACGGGCGGGGGAAATGAGCAGTTCTTC.

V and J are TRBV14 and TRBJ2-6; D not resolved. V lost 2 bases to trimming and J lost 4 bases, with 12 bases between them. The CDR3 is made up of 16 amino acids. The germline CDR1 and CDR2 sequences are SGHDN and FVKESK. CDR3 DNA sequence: TGTGCCAGCAGCCAAAGGAACTCTAGGGGGGCCAACGTCCTGACTTTC. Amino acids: CASSQRNSRGANVLTF.

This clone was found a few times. In DNA form, the CDR3 reads TGTGCCAGCAGCTTTGGGACAGGCTACGAGCAGTACGTC. Its translation is CASSFGTGYEQYV. The rearrangement uses TRBV7-8 and TRBJ2-7; TRBD1 matches 8 bases. Germline CDR1 SGHVS, CDR2 FQNEAQ. This CDR3 contains 13 residues. Losses at the gene ends were 3 bases for V and 3 bases for J; bases not matched to a gene: 1.